This T cell receptor (beta chain) was documented in a study of cytomegalovirus exposure and HLA in healthy donors (dated by TCRdb to between 2016 and 2019). Notes on the research overall: An earlier analysis of roughly 570 of the donors reported about 300 Gb of sequence data and 90 million to 120 million unique TCR beta sequences obtained from 150 million to 200 million T cells. Of the approximately 400 genotyped donors, around 81% fell in the genetic ancestry cluster associated with self-reported Caucasian donors. Donor age, sex, ethnicity and CMV serostatus were collected together with the repertoire data. On average, around 200,000 unique TCR beta nucleotide sequences were sequenced per donor among 350 to 400 genotyped donors of the cohort, with roughly a sixth of those sequences being non-productive. A later genetic analysis took genome-wide SNP genotypes for about three fifths of the roughly 700 donors and used that subset as a discovery cohort. A separate validation cohort of 100 to 150 different subjects was used in addition to the roughly 700-subject first cohort. Every repertoire in the discovery cohort had been generated on one and the same sequencing platform. An early release that covered roughly 600 HLA-typed donors contained around 300 gigabases of sequencing data and some 87 million unique TCR sequences. The study was designed to test whether signatures of past pathogen exposure could be identified by cataloging public T cell receptors. To study patterns of TCR occurrence, a later analysis re-analyzed previously published TCR beta repertoires from around 660 donors and added high-resolution HLA genotyping. An earlier analysis of a few hundred of the donors applied high-throughput TCR beta sequencing to assess whether each TCR beta V gene segment acted as functional or pseudogenic. The number of typed donors differed by locus: roughly 620-640 for A, B, C, DRB1 and DQB1; approximately 520 for DQA1; 606 for DPA1; and roughly 470 for DPB1. The study used immunosequencing to profile the T cell repertoires of 600 to 850 subjects and linked those repertoires to cytomegalovirus serostatus. Both class I and class II loci were covered by HLA typing, at four-digit resolution. Because of strong linkage in the cohort, four or five DR-DQ haplotypes were treated as single units for association and clustering. In the later analysis, no new phenotypic data were used to find candidate immune exposures; instead, reliance was placed on TCR beta sequences and their occurrence across donors. To predict cytomegalovirus infection status, the study brought together high-throughput TCR immunosequencing, statistical association of individual TCRs with disease status, and machine learning.

Concerning this clone itself: The antigen it recognizes is unknown. Base qualities are missing; no much larger clone stands one base away.

In total, approximately 610 healthy bone marrow donors made up the cohort. All cohort members were sampled while nominally healthy, although unrecorded immune exposures were likely present. The donor was CMV seronegative and was included in the group of under 450 seronegative cohort members. Every donor gave a peripheral blood sample, and the peripheral blood mononuclear cells from that sample were used for TCR beta sequencing. The Qiagen DNeasy Blood Extraction Kit was used to extract genomic DNA from the blood cell samples. Relative to germline, V is 2 bases shorter and J is 3 bases shorter, with 14 bases between their ends. Inclusive of the bounding cysteine and phenylalanine, the CDR3 is 15 residues long. Only the CDR3 DNA stays, 45 bases, in frame from base 1. Based on the germline V gene, the CDR1 and CDR2 sequences are MGHRA and YSYEKL. The method behind the library was the immunoSEQ multiplex PCR assay. The multiplex PCR relied on a mix of 60 forward primers for TCR Vbeta segments and 13 reverse primers for TCR Jbeta segments. The CDR3 region of rearranged TCR beta genes was amplified from genomic DNA with a multiplex PCR assay. Amplified TCR beta libraries were sequenced as 87-base-pair reads on the Illumina HiSeq System. Processing in the source paper ran as follows. A later analysis tallied roughly 76 million unique TCR beta chains across the 666 repertoires, and some 10 million of those chains were shared by two or more donors. Raw reads were error-corrected and collapsed into unique sequences with a nearest-neighbor algorithm that merged closely related sequences to remove PCR and sequencing errors. Alignment of CDR3 sequences to IMGT reference sequences was used to assign V, D and J gene segments. For a sequence to be retained, at least a six-nucleotide match to both a V gene segment and a J gene segment was required. A rearrangement was called productive if the CDR3 had no stop codons and remained in frame with V and J, and every other rearrangement was called non-productive. Following IMGT convention, CDR3 was defined as the stretch from the second conserved V-encoded cysteine to the conserved J-encoded phenylalanine. Sequences without an unambiguous match to a single V gene segment were excluded from the earlier analysis of about 640 of the donors. An earlier analysis of some 610 of the donors called V segments functional above 56.7% productive rearrangements and segregating when the between-donor standard deviation exceeded 5%. A statistical classification framework was built to diagnose cytomegalovirus status from the catalog of TCR beta chain sequences. A later analysis assigned V and J genes by comparing TCR nucleotide sequences with IMGT/GENE-DB human TR gene sequences. The TCRdist pipeline was used in a later analysis to assign CDR3 sequences and most-parsimonious VDJ recombination scenarios. In a later analysis, each TCR beta chain was defined by its CDR3 amino acid sequence together with its V-gene family, and reads lacking a unique V-gene family were excluded. A later analysis removed roughly 590 highly shared, low-generation-probability nucleotide sequences to deal with suspected cross-contamination and a sequencing artifact. A later analysis calculated a clonal expansion index for each public chain from normalized within-repertoire ranks of inferred template counts. In a later analysis, generation probabilities were computed using a VDJ recombination model fitted to out-of-frame rearrangements, and the results were checked against IGoR. Hypergeometric tests were used in a later analysis to score TCR-TCR, TCR-HLA and TCR-CMV co-occurrence, with a repertoire-size bias correction applied to the TCR pairs. To estimate false discovery rates, a later analysis permuted the HLA or CMV assignments 20 times. In a later analysis, co-occurring TCRs were grouped using DBSCAN, with TCRdist sequence similarity added in when clustering inside HLA-allele-positive subsets. Repertoires with fewer than 30,000 or more than 120,000 public chains were left out of co-occurrence clustering, as were five repertoires with anomalous nucleotide sharing. TCRdb provides this immuneACCESS table in a form limited to in-frame rearrangements. Some clones are lacking; in checked studies, under half of them reflect an unresolved V gene, and why the rest are absent is not known. D and trimming come from the DNA, and the V and J calls and clone size come from that table. A total of 200,000 to 250,000 clones appear in this sample, 80% to 90% of them only once. Of the sample, roughly 1% is held by the ten largest clones.

Beyond this particular receptor, the publication reports: In vitro tests confirmed that a few of the cytomegalovirus-associated TCR beta chains recognize cytomegalovirus antigens. The presence/absence analyses assumed that sequencing depth was roughly uniform across donors, and that assumption may not be true. This cohort had only TCR beta chains sequenced, and the lack of alpha or paired-chain data limited which features could be detected. A later analysis reported that several top co-occurrence clusters appeared linked to parvovirus B19, influenza, CMV and Epstein-Barr virus. Most CMV-associated TCR beta chains appeared to be HLA-restricted in a later analysis, and the HLA associations seemed to be driven largely by CMV exposure. Over 15 rarely observed V segments, including chromosome 9 orphons, were excluded from the earlier analysis of about 600 of the donors because counts were too low. An association between a missense DCLRE1C variant and V-gene and J-gene trimming of TCR beta chains was found in a later genetic analysis and replicated in an independent cohort. A later genetic analysis reported fewer N-insertions in productive TCRs among donors in an Asian-associated ancestry cluster than the approximately 700-donor mean. Immune exposure information for the cohort was limited to CMV serostatus. In a later analysis, the rate of TCR association differed among HLA loci, with DRB1 alleles having the most associated TCRs and HLA-C alleles having the fewest. In both the original and validation cohorts, the classifier was reported to diagnose cytomegalovirus status with high specificity and sensitivity. In a later analysis, HLA-associated TCR beta chains showed more clonal expansion and lower generation probabilities than non-associated chains that were equally common. A further reported finding was that TCR beta sequences accurately predicted the HLA-A and HLA-B alleles for most subjects in the first cohort. A group of highly shared sequence variants was considered likely to be a technical artifact of the sequencing pipeline. A later analysis associated roughly 17,000 TCR beta sequences with specific HLA alleles at a false discovery rate of 0.05. Because the 87-base-pair reads could not distinguish some IMGT-functional V segments, including TRBV6-2 and TRBV6-3, those segments were excluded. Across donors, most TCR sequences were observed very rarely, whereas some public TCRs were present in many individuals. It was suggested by the authors that the approach could potentially be generalized to other disease states and immunological phenotypes. Assigning TCR associations to individual alleles was difficult when HLA alleles, especially DR and DQ, strongly co-occurred. Linkage disequilibrium might explain the correlated functional status among segregating V segments, but an unknown experimental factor could not be excluded. In the study, some 160 TCR beta chains were listed as associated with cytomegalovirus. Broadly in line with IMGT annotations, most TCR beta V segments showed up in productive rearrangements about 90% or about 30% of the time in an earlier analysis of 587 of the donors. Because HLA typing was unavailable for some donors at each locus, only the typed subset was used in association tests.

The sample consisted of PBMCs. This receptor chain uses TRBV4-1 and TRBJ2-7, and the D gene may be TRBD2, 6 bases matching. The TCR comes from a woman aged 18-29 years in good health and CMV-seronegative. The sequenced DNA: TGCGCCAGCAGCCAACTAGCGATACCTAGCTACGAGCAGTACTTC. The encoded protein is CASSQLAIPSYEQYF.